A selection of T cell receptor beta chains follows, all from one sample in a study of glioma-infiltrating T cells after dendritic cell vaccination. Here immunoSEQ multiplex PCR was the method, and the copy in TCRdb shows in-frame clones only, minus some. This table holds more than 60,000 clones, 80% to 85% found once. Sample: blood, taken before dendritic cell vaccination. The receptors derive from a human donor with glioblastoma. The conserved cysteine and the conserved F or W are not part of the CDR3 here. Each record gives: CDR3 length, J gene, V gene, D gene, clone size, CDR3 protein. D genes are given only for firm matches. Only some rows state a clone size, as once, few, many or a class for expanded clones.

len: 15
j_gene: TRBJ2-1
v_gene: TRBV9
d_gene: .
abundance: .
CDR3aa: ASSVTAGQRTYNEQF

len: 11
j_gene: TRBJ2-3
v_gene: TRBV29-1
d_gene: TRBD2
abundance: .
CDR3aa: SVEERGQDTQY

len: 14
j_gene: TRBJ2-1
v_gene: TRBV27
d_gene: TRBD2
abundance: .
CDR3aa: ASSLDTSGTYNEQF

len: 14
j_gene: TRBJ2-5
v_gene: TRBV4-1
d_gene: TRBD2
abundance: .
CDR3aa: ASSQTPSGLQETQY

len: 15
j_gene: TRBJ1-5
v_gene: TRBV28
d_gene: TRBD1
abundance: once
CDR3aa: ASSLRDREFWNQPQH

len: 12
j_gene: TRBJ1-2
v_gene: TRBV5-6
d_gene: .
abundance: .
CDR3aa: ASSLVGQGFGYT

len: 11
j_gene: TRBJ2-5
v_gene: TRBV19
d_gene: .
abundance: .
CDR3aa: ASNRGFGETQY

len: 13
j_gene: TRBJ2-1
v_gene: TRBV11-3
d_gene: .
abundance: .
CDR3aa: ASSLGLIHGSEQF

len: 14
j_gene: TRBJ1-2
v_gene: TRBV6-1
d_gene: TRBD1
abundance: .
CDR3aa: ASSKEPPGTGYGYT

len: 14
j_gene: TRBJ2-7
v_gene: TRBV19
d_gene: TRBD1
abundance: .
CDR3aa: ASSLPGQGVTYEQY

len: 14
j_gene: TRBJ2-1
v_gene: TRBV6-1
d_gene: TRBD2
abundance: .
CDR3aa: ASSEAHGTSVHEQF

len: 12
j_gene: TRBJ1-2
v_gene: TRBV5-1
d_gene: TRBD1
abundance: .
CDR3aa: ASSATGALDSYT

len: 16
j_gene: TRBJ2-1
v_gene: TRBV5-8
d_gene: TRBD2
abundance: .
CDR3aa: ASSNLGLAGGPYNEQF

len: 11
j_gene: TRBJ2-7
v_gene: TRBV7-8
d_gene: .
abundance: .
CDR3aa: ASSLMAGSEQY

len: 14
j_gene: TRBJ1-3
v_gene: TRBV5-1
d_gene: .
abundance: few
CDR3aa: ASSLVVSDSGNTIY

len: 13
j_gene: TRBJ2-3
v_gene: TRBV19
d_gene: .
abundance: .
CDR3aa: ASSMGLGGTDTQY

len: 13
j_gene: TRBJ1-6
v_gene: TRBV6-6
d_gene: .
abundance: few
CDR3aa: ASSITGLNNSPLH

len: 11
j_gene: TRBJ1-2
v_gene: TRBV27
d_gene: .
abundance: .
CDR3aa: ASSLSWAYGYT

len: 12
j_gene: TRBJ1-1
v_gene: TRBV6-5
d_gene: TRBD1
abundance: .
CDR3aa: ASSYRDRVIGAF

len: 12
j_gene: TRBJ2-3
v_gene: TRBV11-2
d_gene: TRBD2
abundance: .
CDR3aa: ASSLAARGDTQY

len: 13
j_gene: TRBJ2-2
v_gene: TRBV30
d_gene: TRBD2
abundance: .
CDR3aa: AWSVAGGHTGELF

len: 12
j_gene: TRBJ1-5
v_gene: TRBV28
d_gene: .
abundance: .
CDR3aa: ASSITGSHQPQH

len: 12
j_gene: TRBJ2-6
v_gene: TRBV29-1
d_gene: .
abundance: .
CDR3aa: SVPFSSGANVLT

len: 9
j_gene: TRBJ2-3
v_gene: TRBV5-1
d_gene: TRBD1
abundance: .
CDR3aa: ASSTGGTQY

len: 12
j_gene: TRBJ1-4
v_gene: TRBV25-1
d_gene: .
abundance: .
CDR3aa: ASSVTATNEKLF

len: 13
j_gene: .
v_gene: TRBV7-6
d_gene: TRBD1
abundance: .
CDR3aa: ASSLGTGGFYEQY

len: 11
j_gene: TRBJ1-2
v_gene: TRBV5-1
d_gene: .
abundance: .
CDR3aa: ASSLEGASGYT

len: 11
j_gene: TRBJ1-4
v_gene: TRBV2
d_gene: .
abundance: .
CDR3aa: ATFGAPGGKLF

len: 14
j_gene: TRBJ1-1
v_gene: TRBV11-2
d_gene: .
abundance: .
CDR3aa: ASSPRTPRSNTEAF

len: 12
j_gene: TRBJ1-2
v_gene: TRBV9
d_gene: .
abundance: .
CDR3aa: ASSVDGGTIGYT

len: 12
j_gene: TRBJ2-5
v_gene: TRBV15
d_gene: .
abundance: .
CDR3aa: ATSRDLGAETQY

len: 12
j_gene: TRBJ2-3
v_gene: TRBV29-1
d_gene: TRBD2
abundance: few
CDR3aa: SVASGGHTDTQY

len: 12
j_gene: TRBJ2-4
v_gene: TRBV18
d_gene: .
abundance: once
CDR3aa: ASSPPVQKNIQY

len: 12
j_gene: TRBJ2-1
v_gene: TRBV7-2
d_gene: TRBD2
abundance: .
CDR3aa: ASSQTLAGNEQF

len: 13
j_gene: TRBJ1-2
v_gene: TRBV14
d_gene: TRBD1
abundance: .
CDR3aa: ASSSWDRRNYGYT

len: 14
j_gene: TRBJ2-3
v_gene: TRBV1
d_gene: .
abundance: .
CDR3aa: TSSQDFTGSTDTQY

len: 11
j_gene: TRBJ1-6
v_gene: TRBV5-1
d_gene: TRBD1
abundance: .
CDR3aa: ASSQDRITPLH

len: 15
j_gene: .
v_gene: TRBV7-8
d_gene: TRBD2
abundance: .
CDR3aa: ASSPQASRGAPYEQY

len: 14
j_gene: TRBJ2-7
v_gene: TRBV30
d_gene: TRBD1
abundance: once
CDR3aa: AWSGGDRGKGYEQY

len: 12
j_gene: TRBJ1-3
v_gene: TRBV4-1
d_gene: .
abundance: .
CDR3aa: ASSHPTRDNTIY

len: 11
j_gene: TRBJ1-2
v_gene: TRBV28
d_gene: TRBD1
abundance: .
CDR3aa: ASSLDRVYGYT

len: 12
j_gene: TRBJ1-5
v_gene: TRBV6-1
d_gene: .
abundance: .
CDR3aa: ASSEFGGLQPQH

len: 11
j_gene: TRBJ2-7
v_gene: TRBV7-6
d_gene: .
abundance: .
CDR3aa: ASSSDIIGEQY

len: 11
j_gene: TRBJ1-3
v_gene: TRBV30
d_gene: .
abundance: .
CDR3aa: AWTTISGNTIY

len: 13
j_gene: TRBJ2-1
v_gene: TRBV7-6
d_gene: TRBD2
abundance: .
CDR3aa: ASSRVAGRVNEQF

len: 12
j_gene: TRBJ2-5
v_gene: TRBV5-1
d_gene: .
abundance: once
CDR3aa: ASSQAGSGETQY

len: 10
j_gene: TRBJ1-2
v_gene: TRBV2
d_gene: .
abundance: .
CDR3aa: ASCSLNYGYT

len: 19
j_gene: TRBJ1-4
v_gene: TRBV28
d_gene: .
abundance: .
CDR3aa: ASSTSWPPWDLREGNEKLF

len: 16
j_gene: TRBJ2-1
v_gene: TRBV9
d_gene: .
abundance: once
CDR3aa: ASSVAGNRGGAGNEQF

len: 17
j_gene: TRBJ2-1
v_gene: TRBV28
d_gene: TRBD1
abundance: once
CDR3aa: ASSPSGTGGPRSYNEQF

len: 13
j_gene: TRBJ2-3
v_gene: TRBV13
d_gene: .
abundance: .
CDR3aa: ASSLGGVSTDTQY

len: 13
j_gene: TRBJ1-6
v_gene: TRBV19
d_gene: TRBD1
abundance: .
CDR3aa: ASRERDSHNSPLH

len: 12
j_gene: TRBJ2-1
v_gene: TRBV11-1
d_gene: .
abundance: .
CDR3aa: ASSLSGGNNEQF

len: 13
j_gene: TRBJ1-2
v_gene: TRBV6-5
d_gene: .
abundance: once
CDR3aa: ASNPIGEGNYGYT